Sequencing of this T cell receptor (beta chain) was carried out in a study of T cell clonotyping in hematopoietic cell transplantation. V was shortened by 5 bases and J by 8 bases, with 15 bases between the two germline ends. Germline V gene data show CDR1 as PRHDT and CDR2 as FYEKMQ (reference sequence). The CDR3 is 14 residues long. Findings and limits, study-wide: At the given depth, recipient repertoires were over 97% de novo clonotypes.

Libraries were prepared by immunoSEQ multiplex PCR; TCRdb keeps only in-frame clonotypes and omits some of them. The data hold approximately 6,200 clones, with 85% to 95% observed a single time. About this clone: The antigen remains undetermined.

Sequencing used peripheral blood mononuclear cells, obtained 100 days after allogeneic stem cell transplant. The chain has TRBV13 and TRBJ1-4; D may be TRBD1 (5 bases). This receptor was identified in a female patient between 50 and 59 years old who had an allogeneic stem cell transplant from an unrelated donor, so T cells may come from the graft donor. Some clones in this sample may be carry-over from other donors' samples. The CDR3 reads CASSGRVHREKLFF. CDR3 DNA: TGTGCCAGCAGCGGCCGGGTCCACAGGGAAAAACTGTTTTTT.